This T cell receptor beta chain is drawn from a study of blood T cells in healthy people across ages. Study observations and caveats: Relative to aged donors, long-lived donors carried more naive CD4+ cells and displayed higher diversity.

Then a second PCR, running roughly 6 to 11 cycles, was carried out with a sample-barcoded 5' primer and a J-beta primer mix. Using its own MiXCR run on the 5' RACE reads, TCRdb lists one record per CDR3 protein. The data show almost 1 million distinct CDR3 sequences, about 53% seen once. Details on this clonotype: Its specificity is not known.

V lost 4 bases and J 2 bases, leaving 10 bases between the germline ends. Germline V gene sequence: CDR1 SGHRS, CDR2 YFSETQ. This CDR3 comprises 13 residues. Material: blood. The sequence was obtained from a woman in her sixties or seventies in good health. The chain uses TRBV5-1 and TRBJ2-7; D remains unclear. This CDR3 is CASSVGPAYEQYF. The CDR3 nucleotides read TGCGCCAGCAGCGTTGGACCTGCCTACGAGCAGTACTTC.